These T cell receptor beta chains were read from a single sample in a study of cytomegalovirus exposure and HLA in healthy donors. The data were produced by immunoSEQ multiplex PCR, yet TCRdb's version contains in-frame clones alone and is incomplete. The sample shows 120,000 or so clones, roughly 83% of them seen only once. Sequenced material: PBMCs. All receptors come from a man younger than 35 in good health and CMV-seronegative. Both conserved end residues are part of each CDR3. Each record gives: J gene, V gene, clone size, CDR3 protein. Where a row states a size, it is once, few, many or the class of an expanded clone; other rows omit it.

TRBJ2-3,TRBV11-2,-,CASSLEFGAGEADTQYF
TRBJ2-3,TRBV5-1,-,CASSFGGGSTDTQYF
TRBJ1-1,TRBV2,-,CASNLQGNTEAFF
TRBJ2-3,TRBV6-6,-,CASSPSGSGDTQYF
TRBJ2-2,TRBV11-2,-,CASSAGGRAGELFF
TRBJ2-3,TRBV5-4,-,CASSLDIGRSTDTQYF
TRBJ2-7,TRBV5-1,-,CASSKTGLRYEQYF
TRBJ2-1,TRBV9,-,CASSVEASGYNEQFF
TRBJ2-7,TRBV27,-,CASIGTSGTYEQYF
TRBJ1-1,TRBV18,once,CASSPQVPNTEAFF
TRBJ2-1,TRBV29-1,-,CSGAGVWHEQFF